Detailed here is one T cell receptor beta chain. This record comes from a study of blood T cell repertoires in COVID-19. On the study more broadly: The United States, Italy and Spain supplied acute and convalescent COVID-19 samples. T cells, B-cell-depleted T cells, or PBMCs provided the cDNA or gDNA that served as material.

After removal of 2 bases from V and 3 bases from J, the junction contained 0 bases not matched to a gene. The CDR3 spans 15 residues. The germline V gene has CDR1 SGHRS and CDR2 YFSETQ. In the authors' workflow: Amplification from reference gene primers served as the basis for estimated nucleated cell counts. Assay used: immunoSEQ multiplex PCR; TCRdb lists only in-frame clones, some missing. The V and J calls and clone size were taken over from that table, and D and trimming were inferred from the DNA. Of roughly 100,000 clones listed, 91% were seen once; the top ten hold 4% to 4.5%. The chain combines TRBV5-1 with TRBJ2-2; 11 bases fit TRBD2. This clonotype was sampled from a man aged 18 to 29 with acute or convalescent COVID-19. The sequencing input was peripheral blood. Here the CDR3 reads CASSLLAGDTGELFF. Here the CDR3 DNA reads TGCGCCAGCAGCTTACTAGCGGGAGACACCGGGGAGCTGTTTTTT. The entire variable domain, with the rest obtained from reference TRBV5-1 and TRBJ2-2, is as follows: KAGVTQTPRYLIKTRGQQVTLSCSPISGHRSVSWYQQTPGQGLQFLFEYFSETQRNKGNFPGRFSGRQFSNSRSEMNVSTLELGDSALYLCASSLLAGDTGELFFGEGSRLTVL.